A single sample gave rise to the 5 T cell receptor beta chains below, sequenced in a study of vaccination effects on CD4 cells after COVID-19. Following culture for ten to eleven days, CD4+ T cells were isolated. Participants got two doses of BNT162b2 or mRNA-1273 vaccine. These receptors' targets are unknown. Measured with immunoSEQ multiplex PCR; TCRdb has only the in-frame clones, and not every one. The table lists more than 60,000 clones, over 70% of them singletons. The source material was CD4+ T cells from PBMCs cultured without peptide, sampled after COVID-19 vaccination. These receptors all come from a human donor who received a COVID-19 vaccine.

The chain uses TRBV19 and TRBJ1-5; D is unclear. Germline V gene sequence: CDR1 LNHDA, CDR2 SQIVND (reference sequence). This CDR3 comprises 15 residues. V dropped 2 bases and J dropped 10 bases, with 18 bases sitting between them. The chain's CDR3 is CASSIRREGGYPQHF. The CDR3 nucleotides are TGTGCCAGTAGTATAAGACGGGAGGGTGGCTATCCCCAGCATTTT.

A few counts support this clone. The chain couples TRBV5-1 to TRBJ1-1; no firm D call. The CDR3 runs to 15 residues. Germline CDR1 and CDR2: SGHRS and YFSETQ. The V end was cut by 4 bases, the J end by 0 bases, with 13 bases between. This chain's CDR3 is CASSLEGGVNTEAFF. DNA for the CDR3: TGCGCCAGCAGCCTAGAAGGTGGCGTGAACACTGAAGCTTTCTTT.

This chain uses TRBV9 with TRBJ1-1, with D possibly matching TRBD1 (5 bases). CDR3 length: 13 residues. Trimming cost V 0 bases and J 4 bases, with 7 bases left between them. Germline V gene sequence: CDR1 SGDLS, CDR2 YYNGEE. For the CDR3, the DNA is TGTGCCAGCAGCGTAGAAACAGGCACTGAAGCTTTCTTT. The encoded protein is CASSVETGTEAFF.

This clone was observed a few times. V gene TRBV7-8 combines with J gene TRBJ2-7; TRBD2 aligns across 7 bases. Germline CDR1 reads SGHVS; CDR2 reads FQNEAQ. CDR3 length: 14 residues. The CDR3 is CASSLASGVYEQYV. The CDR3 DNA reads as TGTGCCAGCAGTTTAGCGAGCGGGGTCTACGAGCAGTACGTC.

CDR3 loop: CASSRGPHTDTQYF. CDR3 DNA sequence: TGTGCCAGCAGCCGTGGACCCCACACAGATACGCAGTATTTT. The chain carries TRBV7-6 and TRBJ2-3; D gene ambiguous. This CDR3 is built from 14 residues. The germline V and J ends were trimmed by 5 bases and 2 bases, with 11 bases remaining between them. Per the germline V gene, CDR1 is SGHVS and CDR2 is FNYEAQ.